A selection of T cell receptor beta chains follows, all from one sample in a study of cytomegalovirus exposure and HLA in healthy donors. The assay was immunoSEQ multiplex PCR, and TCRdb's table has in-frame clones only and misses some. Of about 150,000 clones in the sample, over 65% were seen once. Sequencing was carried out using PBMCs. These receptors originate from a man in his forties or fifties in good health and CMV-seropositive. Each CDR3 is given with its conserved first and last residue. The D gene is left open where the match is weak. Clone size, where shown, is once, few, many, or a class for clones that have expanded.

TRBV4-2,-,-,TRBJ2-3,TGTGCCAGCAGCCAAGATCGTCCCACTAGCACTGGGAGAGATACGCAGTATTTT,CASSQDRPTSTGRDTQYF
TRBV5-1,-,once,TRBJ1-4,TGCGCCAGCAGCTTGGGGGGCGGCGAAAAACTGTTTTTT,CASSLGGGEKLFF
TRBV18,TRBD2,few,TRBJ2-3,TGTGCCAGCTCACCAGAGACTAGCCGGGGGGATACGCAGTATTTT,CASSPETSRGDTQYF
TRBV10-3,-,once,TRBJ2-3,TGTGCCATCAAAGAGTGGGGGGACAGCACAGATACGCAGTATTTT,CAIKEWGDSTDTQYF
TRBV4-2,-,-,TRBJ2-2,TGTGCCAGCAGCCAAAGGATGGCAGGGGAGACCGGGGAGCTGTTTTTT,CASSQRMAGETGELFF
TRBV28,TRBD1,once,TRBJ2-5,TGTGCCAGCAGTCTCCCAGGGGGCTCCCAAGAGACCCAGTACTTC,CASSLPGGSQETQYF
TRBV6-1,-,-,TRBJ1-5,TGTGCCAGCAGCCCCTGGACAGCTAGCAATCAGCCCCAGCATTTT,CASSPWTASNQPQHF
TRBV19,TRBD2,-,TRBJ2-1,TGTGCCAGTAGTATGTTCGGGGGGATGGATGAGCAGTTCTTC,CASSMFGGMDEQFF
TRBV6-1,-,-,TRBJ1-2,TGTGCCAGCAGTGAATTTCGAGACAGCGACTATGGCTACACCTTC,CASSEFRDSDYGYTF
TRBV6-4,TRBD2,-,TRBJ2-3,TGTGCCAGCAGTGCGGGGACTAGCGGGAGGTCTACGCAGTATTTT,CASSAGTSGRSTQYF
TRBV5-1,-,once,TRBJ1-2,TGCGCCAGCAGCTCTTCGGGGACTAACTATGGCTACACCTTC,CASSSSGTNYGYTF
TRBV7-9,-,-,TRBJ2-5,TGTGCCAGCAGCTTAGGTATCAGGCAAGAGACCCAGTACTTC,CASSLGIRQETQYF
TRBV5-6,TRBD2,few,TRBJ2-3,TGTGCCAGCAGCTTTGGGTCTAGCGGGAGAGATACGCAGTATTTT,CASSFGSSGRDTQYF
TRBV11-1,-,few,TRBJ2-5,TGTGCCAGCAGCGTCCCTCGACTAGTGGCGGAGACCCAGTACTTC,CASSVPRLVAETQYF
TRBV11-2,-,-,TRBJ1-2,TGTGCCAGCAGCCGTACAGGGCGTGATGGCTACACCTTC,CASSRTGRDGYTF
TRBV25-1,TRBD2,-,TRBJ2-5,TGTGCCAGCAGTGAATTAGGAGGCGGGAGGAGTAAAGAAGAGACCCAGTACTTC,CASSELGGGRSKEETQYF
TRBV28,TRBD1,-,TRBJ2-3,TGTGCCAGCGGCCGCTCGGGACAGATCACAGATACGCAGTATTTT,CASGRSGQITDTQYF
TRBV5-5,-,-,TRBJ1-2,TGTGCCAGCGGGGGAGGTAATGGCTACACCTTC,CASGGGNGYTF
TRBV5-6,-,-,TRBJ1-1,TGTGCCAGCAGCTTTGGCAGGGGAAACACTGAAGCTTTCTTT,CASSFGRGNTEAFF
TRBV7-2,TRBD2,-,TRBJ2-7,TGTGCCAGCAGCCTAGCGGGAGGGGACCCCTACGAGCAGTACTTC,CASSLAGGDPYEQYF
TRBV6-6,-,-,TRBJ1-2,TGTGCCAGTACAGGGACCTATGGCTACACCTTC,CASTGTYGYTF
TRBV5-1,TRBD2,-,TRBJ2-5,TGCGCCAGCAGCTACGGTAGCGGGAGAGGGACTCGAGAGACCCAGTACTTC,CASSYGSGRGTRETQYF
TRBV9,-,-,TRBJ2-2,TGTGCCAGCAGCGTATCTGGAGCCGGGGAGCTGTTTTTT,CASSVSGAGELFF
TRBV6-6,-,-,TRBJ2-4,TGTGCCAGCAGTTCCAAGGGGGGGGTCAAAAACAGTCAGTACTTC,CASSSKGGVKNSQYF
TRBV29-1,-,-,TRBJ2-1,TGCAGCGTTGGGACCGGATCTAGCGTGGAGCAGTTCTTC,CSVGTGSSVEQFF
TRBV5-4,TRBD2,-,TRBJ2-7,TGTGCCAGCAGCAGGGGAGGACTAGCGGTCTACGAGCAGTACTTC,CASSRGGLAVYEQYF
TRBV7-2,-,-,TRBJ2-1,TGTGCCAGCAGTCGACAGACCTCCTACAATGAGCAGTTCTTC,CASSRQTSYNEQFF
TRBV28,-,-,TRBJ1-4,TGTGCCAGCAGCTCATTGGAGAGGGCGTACGAAAAACTGTTTTTT,CASSSLERAYEKLFF
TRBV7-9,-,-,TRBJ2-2,TGTGCCAGCAGCCCCGAGGCCGGGGAGCTGTTTTTT,CASSPEAGELFF
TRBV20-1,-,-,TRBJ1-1,TGCAGCCCTGTTCGGGACACTGAAGCTTTCTTT,CSPVRDTEAFF
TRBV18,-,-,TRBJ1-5,TGTGCCAGCTCACAAACACAGGTCCATAGCAATCAGCCCCAGCATTTT,CASSQTQVHSNQPQHF
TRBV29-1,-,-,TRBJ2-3,TGCAGCGTCGCACAGGGTGGACCAGATACGCAGTATTTT,CSVAQGGPDTQYF
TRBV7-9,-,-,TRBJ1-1,TGTGCCAGCAGCTTAGAGAATTTTTGGGCAGGGCGGAACACTGAAGCTTTCTTT,CASSLENFWAGRNTEAFF
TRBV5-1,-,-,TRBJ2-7,TGCGCCAGCAGCTCGGACACCTCCTCCTACGAGCAGTACTTC,CASSSDTSSYEQYF
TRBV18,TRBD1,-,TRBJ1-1,TGTGCCAGCTCACCACCCGGGACAGATCGAATGAACACTGAAGCTTTCTTT,CASSPPGTDRMNTEAFF
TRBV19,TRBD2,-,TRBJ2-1,TGTGCCAGTAGTTGGGGAGGGGACAATGAGCAGTTCTTC,CASSWGGDNEQFF
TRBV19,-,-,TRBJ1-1,TGTGCCAGTAGTATCGGGGGGGCGCGGAACACTGAAGCTTTCTTT,CASSIGGARNTEAFF
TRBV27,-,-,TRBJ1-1,TGTGCCAGCAGTTTAAGGGGAGGGGCCACTGAAGCTTTCTTT,CASSLRGGATEAFF
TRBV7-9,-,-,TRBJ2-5,TGTTCCAGCAGCCACGGGGAGACCCAGTACTTC,CSSSHGETQYF
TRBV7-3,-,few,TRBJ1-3,TGTGCCAGCAGCGCGATGGGGGGCTCTGGAAACACCATATATTTT,CASSAMGGSGNTIYF
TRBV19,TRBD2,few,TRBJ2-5,TGTGCCAGTAGTATAGGCCCACTAGCGACAGAGACCCAGTACTTC,CASSIGPLATETQYF
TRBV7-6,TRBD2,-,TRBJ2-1,TGTGCCAGCAGCTTTCATCCGGGACTAGCGGGAGACAATGAGCAGTTCTTC,CASSFHPGLAGDNEQFF
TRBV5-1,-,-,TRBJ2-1,TGCGCCAGCAGCGGGTCAGGGATCGATGAGCAGTTCTTC,CASSGSGIDEQFF
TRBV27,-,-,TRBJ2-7,TGTGCCAGCAGGGGGACACCTTACTACGAGCAGTACTTC,CASRGTPYYEQYF
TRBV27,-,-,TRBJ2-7,TGTGCCAGCAGCCCGGGTCTAGCCCCTTACGAGCAGTACTTC,CASSPGLAPYEQYF
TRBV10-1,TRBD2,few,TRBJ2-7,TGCGCCAGCAGTGATGGCGGGAGCTCCTACGAGCAGTACTTC,CASSDGGSSYEQYF
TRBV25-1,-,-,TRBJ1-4,TGTGCCAGCAGTGAATGGGCAGTTCTTAATGAAAAACTGTTTTTT,CASSEWAVLNEKLFF
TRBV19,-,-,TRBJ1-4,TGTGCCAGTAGTAGAGGCGGGGGAGGTGAAAAACTGTTTTTT,CASSRGGGGEKLFF
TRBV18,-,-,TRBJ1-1,TGTGCCAGCTCACCGTCGACACAGTCGGCGGGCACTGAAGCTTTCTTT,CASSPSTQSAGTEAFF
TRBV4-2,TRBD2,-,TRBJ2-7,TGTGCCAGCAGCCAAGAAGCTAGCGGGAGACCTTCCTCCTACGAGCAGTACTTC,CASSQEASGRPSSYEQYF
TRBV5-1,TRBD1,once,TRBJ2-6,TGCGCCAGCAGCCCGTGGACAGGGGTTATGAGATCTGGGGCCAACGTCCTGACTTTC,CASSPWTGVMRSGANVLTF
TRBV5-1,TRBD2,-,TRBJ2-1,TGCGCCAGCAGTTTTACTAGCGGGTACAATGAGCAGTTCTTC,CASSFTSGYNEQFF
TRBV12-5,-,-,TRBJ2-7,TGTGCTAGTGGTTTCCTGCCCAACGGGGACGAGCAGTACTTC,CASGFLPNGDEQYF
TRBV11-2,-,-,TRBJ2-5,TGTGCCAGCAGCTCTCCAGAGACCCAGTACTTC,CASSSPETQYF
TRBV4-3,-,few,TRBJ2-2,TGCGCCAGCAGCCAAGAACGGAGTGTGGCCGGGGAGCTGTTTTTT,CASSQERSVAGELFF
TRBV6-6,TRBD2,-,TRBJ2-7,TGTGCCAGCAGTTATTTAAGCGGGAGCTCCTACGAGCAGTACTTC,CASSYLSGSSYEQYF
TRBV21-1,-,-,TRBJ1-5,TGTGCCAGCAGCAAGGGCAGGGAGGGGACTCAGCCCCAGCATTTT,CASSKGREGTQPQHF